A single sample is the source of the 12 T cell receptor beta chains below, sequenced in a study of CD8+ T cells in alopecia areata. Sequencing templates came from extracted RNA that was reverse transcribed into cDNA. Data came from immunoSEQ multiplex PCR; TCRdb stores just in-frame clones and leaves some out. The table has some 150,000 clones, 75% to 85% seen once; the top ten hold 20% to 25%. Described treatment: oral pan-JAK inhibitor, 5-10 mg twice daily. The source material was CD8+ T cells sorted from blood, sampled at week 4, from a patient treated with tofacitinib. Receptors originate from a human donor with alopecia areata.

The CDR3 reads CASSGDRVPQETQYF. CDR3 sequence (DNA): TGTGCCAGCAGCGGGGACAGGGTTCCTCAAGAGACCCAGTACTTC. V is TRBV9 and J is TRBJ2-5, with 9 bases fitting TRBD1. The trim removed 3 bases at V and 2 bases at J, leaving 5 bases unmatched. Germline V gene lookup returns CDR1 SGDLS and CDR2 YYNGEE. The CDR3 is made up of 15 amino acids.

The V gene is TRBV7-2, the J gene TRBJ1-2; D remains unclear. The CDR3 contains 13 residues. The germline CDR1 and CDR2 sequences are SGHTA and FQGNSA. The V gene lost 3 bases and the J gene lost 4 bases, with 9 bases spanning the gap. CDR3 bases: TGTGCCAGCAGCTTTCCAGGCCTCTATGGCTACACCTTC. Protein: CASSFPGLYGYTF.

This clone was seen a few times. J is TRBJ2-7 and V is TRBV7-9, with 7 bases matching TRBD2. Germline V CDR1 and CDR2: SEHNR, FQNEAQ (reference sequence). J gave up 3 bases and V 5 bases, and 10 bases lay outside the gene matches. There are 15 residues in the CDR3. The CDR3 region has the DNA TGTGCCAGCAGCAGCGGACTAGGTCTTTACTACGAGCAGTACTTC. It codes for CASSSGLGLYYEQYF.

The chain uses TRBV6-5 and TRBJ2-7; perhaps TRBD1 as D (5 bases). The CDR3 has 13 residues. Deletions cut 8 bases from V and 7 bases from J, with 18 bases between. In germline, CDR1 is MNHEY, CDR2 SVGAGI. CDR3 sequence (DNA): TGTGCCAGCCAACAGGATTCTCTCTGGGAGCAGTACTTC. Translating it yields CASQQDSLWEQYF.

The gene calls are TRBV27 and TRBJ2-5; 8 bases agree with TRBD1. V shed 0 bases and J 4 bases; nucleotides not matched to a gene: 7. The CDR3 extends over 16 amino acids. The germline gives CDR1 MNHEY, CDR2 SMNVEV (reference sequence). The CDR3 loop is CASSLSTTGARETQYF. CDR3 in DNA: TGTGCCAGCAGTTTATCCACGACAGGGGCCCGAGAGACCCAGTACTTC.

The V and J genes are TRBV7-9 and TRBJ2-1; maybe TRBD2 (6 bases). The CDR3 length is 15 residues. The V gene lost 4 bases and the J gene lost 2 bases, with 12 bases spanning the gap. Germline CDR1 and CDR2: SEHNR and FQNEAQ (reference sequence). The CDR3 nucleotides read TGTGCCAGCAGCTCTCGACTAGGTCCCTACAATGAGCAGTTCTTC. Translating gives CASSSRLGPYNEQFF.

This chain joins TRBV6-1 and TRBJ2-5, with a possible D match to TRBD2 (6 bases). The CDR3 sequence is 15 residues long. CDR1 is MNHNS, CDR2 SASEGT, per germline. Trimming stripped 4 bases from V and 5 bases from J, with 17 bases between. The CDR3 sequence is CASSVYIGGEETQYF. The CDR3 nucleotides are TGTGCCAGCAGTGTGTATATTGGCGGGGAGGAGACCCAGTACTTC.

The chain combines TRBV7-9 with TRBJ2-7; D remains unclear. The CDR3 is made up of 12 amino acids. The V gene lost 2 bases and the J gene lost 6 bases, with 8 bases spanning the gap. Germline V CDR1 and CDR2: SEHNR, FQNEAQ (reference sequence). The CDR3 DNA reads TGTGCCAGCAGCTTAAGCTTTTTCGAGCAGTACTTC. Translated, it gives CASSLSFFEQYF.

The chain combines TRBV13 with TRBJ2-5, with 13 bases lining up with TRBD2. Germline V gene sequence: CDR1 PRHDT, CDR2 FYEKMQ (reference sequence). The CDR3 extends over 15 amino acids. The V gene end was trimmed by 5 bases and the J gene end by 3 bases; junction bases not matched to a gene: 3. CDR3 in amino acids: CASSGLAGEKETQYF. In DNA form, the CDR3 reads TGTGCCAGCAGCGGACTAGCGGGGGAGAAAGAGACCCAGTACTTC.

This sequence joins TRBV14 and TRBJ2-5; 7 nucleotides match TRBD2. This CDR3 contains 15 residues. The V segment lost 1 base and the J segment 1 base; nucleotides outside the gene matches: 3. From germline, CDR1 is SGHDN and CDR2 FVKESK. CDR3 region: CASSQGSSGQETQYF. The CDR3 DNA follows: TGTGCCAGCAGCCAAGGATCTAGCGGCCAAGAGACCCAGTACTTC. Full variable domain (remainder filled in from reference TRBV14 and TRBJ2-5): EAGVTQFPSHSVIEKGQTVTLRCDPISGHDNLYWYRRVMGKEIKFLLHFVKESKQDESGMPNNRFLAERTGGTYSTLKVQPAELEDSGVYFCASSQGSSGQETQYFGPGTRLLVL.

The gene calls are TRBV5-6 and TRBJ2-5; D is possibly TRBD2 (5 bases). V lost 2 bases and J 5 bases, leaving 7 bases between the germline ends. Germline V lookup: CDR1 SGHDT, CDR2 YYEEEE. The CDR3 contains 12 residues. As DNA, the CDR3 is TGTGCCAGCAGCTTCGGGGTCGAGACCCAGTACTTC. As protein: CASSFGVETQYF.

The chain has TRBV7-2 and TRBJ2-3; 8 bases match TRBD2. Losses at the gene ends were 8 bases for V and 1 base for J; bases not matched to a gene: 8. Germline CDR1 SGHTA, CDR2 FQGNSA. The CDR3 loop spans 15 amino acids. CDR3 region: CASRPSAGGTDTQYF. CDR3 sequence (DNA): TGTGCCAGCCGTCCGTCAGCGGGGGGCACAGATACGCAGTATTTT. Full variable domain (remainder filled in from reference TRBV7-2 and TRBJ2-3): GAGVSQSPSNKVTEKGKDVELRCDPISGHTALYWYRQSLGQGLEFLIYFQGNSAPDKSGLPSDRFSAERTGGSVSTLTIQRTQQEDSAVYLCASRPSAGGTDTQYFGPGTRLTVL.